This T cell receptor beta chain was identified in a study of siplizumab effects on memory and regulatory T cells (dated by TCRdb to 2018 to 2020). A note on the overall study: The effect of the anti-CD2 antibody siplizumab on alloreactive T-cell subsets was examined in allogeneic mixed lymphocyte reactions constructed from human PBMCs. Points the paper makes about the study in general: Whether proliferating Tregs from siplizumab cultures actually had suppressive function was not functionally confirmed. Siplizumab significantly reduced the cumulative frequency of alloreactive sequences traceable to unstimulated CD4+ memory T cells. For roughly 75-96% of proliferating CD4+ or CD8+ clones, no naive or memory phenotype could be assigned. Unstimulated naive T cells appeared more diverse than memory T cells, and naive cells seemed to contribute substantially to the alloresponse. Because sequences at frequencies below about 10^-5 were poorly captured, only a minor fraction of alloreactive clones could be mapped back to unstimulated subsets. Of the alloreactive CD4+ clones that could be mapped, the Treg-derived share averaged about 67% with siplizumab compared with under 35% in control reactions.

In the case of this clone: Its antigen is not yet known. Per-base qualities were not stored, and no clone one base away is much larger.

Sorted unstimulated T cells and proliferating T cells recovered from mixed lymphocyte reactions underwent TCRbeta CDR3 sequencing. Fresh whole blood from under 13 HLA-typed healthy donors was used as the source from which PBMCs were isolated. To map where alloreactive clones came from, CD4+ regulatory T cells in the unstimulated state were FACS-sorted. Library preparation used the immunoSEQ multiplex PCR assay. The deep sequencing platform assayed about 91,000 TCR templates per sample. Genomic DNA extracted from sorted T cells was the material used for TCRbeta CDR3 sequencing. Per the original workflow: The R programming language was used for the clonal analysis of the TCRbeta CDR3 data. Unstimulated samples were compared with post-reaction CFSE-low samples to define alloreactive CD4+ and CD8+ clones. Regulatory or non-regulatory origin was assigned to alloreactive CD4+ clones by matching of sequences to sorted unstimulated Treg and non-Treg repertoires. This is the immuneACCESS table as TCRdb keeps it, with only in-frame sequences that have V and J called. A part of the clones is gone; compared with another copy, unresolved V genes explain less than half, and the rest is unexplained. Clone size and the V and J calls come from that table; the DNA yielded D and trimming. Within this sample are 90,000 to 120,000 clones, with about 93% of them counted one time only. The ten largest clonotypes hold around 0.6% of the sample.

Sequenced sample: Tregs sorted from blood. The origin of this receptor is a human donor in good health.

The sequence in DNA is TGTGCCAGCAGCTTATCCAGGCACCCGAACACTGAAGCTTTCTTT. Its protein is CASSLSRHPNTEAFF. The chain is made from TRBV11-1 and TRBJ1-1; the D gene cannot be named for sure. The germline V gene (reference sequence) specifies SGHAT as CDR1 and FQDESV as CDR2. The CDR3 contains 15 residues, cysteine and phenylalanine counted. Kept here is only the CDR3 DNA, which spans 45 bases and is read in frame from base 1. V is shortened by 2 bases, J by 1 base, and the region joining them spans 11 bases.